The 4 T cell receptor beta chains reported below all come from one sample, sequenced in a study of Ad26.COV2.S vaccination and SARS-CoV-2 variants. This sample's treatment: roughly 20 received Ad26.COV2.S at low or high dose, single or two shots; about 5 received placebo; per-sample allocation not given. Day 63 following the first vaccine or placebo injection was when the samples were taken. Only in-frame clones appear in the TCRdb table, and some are missing; sequencing was by immunoSEQ multiplex PCR. The profile shows 350,000 to 500,000 clones, roughly 90% of them singletons. This specimen was peripheral blood, taken in a trial of Ad26.COV2.S vaccine versus placebo. All receptors derive from a person between 18 and 65 years old who received the Ad26.COV2.S COVID-19 vaccine or a placebo.

This clone occurred once. The chain links TRBV29-1 to TRBJ1-2; TRBD1 agrees at 8 bases. The germline CDR1 and CDR2 sequences are SQVTM and ANQGSEA. The V and J ends lost 6 bases and 7 bases, in that order; junction bases with no gene match: 7. The CDR3 length is 12 residues. For the CDR3, the DNA is TGCAGCGTGGCAACAGGGGGTTTTGGCTACACCTTC. It translates to CSVATGGFGYTF.

This rearrangement joins TRBV6-5 to TRBJ1-2, with 7 bases matching TRBD1. The V and J ends lost 0 bases and 7 bases, in that order; junction bases with no gene match: 5. The CDR3 spans 14 residues. Germline values: CDR1 MNHEY, CDR2 SVGAGI. The DNA of the CDR3 is TGTGCCAGCAGTTACTCTGACAGGGCGCGTGGCTACACCTTC. Its protein is CASSYSDRARGYTF.

Only one count was recorded for this clone. The gene calls are TRBV30 and TRBJ2-7, with D possibly being TRBD1 or TRBD2 (5 bases each). Germline CDR1 and CDR2: GTSNPN and SVGIG (reference sequence). This CDR3 is 13 amino acids long. Trimming took off 5 bases at V and 5 bases at J, with 16 bases between the two ends. CDR3 DNA: TGTGCCTGGTCTAGCTTGAGGGGCCACGAGCAGTACTTC. Amino acid sequence: CAWSSLRGHEQYF.

The rearrangement joins TRBV23-1 to TRBJ2-5, with 15 bases aligning to TRBD2. TRBV23-1 is an open reading frame, and its role is uncertain. The CDR3 length is 19 residues. V dropped 1 base and J dropped 6; count of bases not matched to a gene: 12. Here the CDR3 reads CASSQCLGTSGGYNKTQYF. CDR3 in DNA: TGCGCCAGCAGTCAATGTTTGGGGACTAGCGGGGGGTATAATAAGACCCAGTACTTC.